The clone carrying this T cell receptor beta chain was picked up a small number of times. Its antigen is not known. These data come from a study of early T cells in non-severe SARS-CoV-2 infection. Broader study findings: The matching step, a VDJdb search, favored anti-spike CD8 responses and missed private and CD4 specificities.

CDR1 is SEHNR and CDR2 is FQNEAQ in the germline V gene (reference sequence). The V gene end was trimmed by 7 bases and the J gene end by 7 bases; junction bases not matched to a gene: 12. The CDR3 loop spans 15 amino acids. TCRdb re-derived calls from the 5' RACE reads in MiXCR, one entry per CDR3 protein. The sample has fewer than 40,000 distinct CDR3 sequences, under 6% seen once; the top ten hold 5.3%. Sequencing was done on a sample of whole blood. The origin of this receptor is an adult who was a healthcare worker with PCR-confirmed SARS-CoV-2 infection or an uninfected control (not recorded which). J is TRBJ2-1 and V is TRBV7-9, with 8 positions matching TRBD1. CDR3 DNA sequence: TGTGCCAGCAAGGAGGGCAGGGGGCTGGAGAATGAGCAGTTCTTC. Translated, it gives CASKEGRGLENEQFF.